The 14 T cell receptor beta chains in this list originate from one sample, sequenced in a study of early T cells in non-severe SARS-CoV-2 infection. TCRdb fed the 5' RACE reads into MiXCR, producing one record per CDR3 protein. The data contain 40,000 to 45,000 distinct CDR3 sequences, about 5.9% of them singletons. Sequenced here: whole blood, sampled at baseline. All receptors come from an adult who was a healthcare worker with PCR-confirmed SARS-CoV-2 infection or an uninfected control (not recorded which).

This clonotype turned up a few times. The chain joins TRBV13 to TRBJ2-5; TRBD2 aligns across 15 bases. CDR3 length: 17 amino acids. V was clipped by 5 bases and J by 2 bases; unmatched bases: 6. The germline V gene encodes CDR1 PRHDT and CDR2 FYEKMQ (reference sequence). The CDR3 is CASSPRTSGGVQETQYF. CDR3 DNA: TGTGCCAGCAGCCCTAGGACTAGCGGGGGGGTACAAGAGACCCAGTACTTC.

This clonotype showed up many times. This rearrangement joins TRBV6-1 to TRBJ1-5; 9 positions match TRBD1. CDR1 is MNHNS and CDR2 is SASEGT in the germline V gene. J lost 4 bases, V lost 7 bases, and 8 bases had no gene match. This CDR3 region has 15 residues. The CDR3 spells CASITYRGLNQPQHF. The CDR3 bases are TGTGCCAGCATAACCTACAGGGGGCTAAATCAGCCCCAGCATTTT.

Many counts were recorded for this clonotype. This CDR3 reads CASRDLLSAGGYNEQFF. In DNA form, the CDR3 reads TGTGCCAGCAGGGACTTACTGTCAGCGGGGGGGTACAATGAGCAGTTCTTC. The chain has TRBV4-2 and TRBJ2-1; 10 bases agree with TRBD2. The length of the CDR3 is 17 residues. V lost 6 bases and J lost 4; bases outside the gene matches: 12. Germline V gene data show CDR1 as LGHNA and CDR2 as YNFKEQ.

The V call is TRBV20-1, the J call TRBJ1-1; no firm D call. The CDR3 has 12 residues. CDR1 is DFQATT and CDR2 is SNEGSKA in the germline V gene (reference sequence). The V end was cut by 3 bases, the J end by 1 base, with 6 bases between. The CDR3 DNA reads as TGCAGTGCTAGGGGTAAGAACACTGAAGCTTTCTTT. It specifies CSARGKNTEAFF.

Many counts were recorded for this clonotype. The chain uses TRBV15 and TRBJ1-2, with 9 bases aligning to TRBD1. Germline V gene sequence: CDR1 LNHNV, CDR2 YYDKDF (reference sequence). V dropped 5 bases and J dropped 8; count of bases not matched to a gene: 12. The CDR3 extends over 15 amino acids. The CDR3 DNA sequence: TGTGCCACCAGCTCCCGTCTAGGGACAGGGAAAGGCTACACCTTC. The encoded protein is CATSSRLGTGKGYTF.

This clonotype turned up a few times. The CDR3 nucleotides read TGCAGTGCTAGTTCGGACAGGAAGAACACTGAAGCTTTCTTT. Translating gives CSASSDRKNTEAFF. V gene TRBV20-1 combines with J gene TRBJ1-1; the match to TRBD1 covers 7 bases. V trimming: 3 bases; J trimming: 1 base; junction bases outside the gene matches: 5. The V gene's germline CDR1 is DFQATT and CDR2 SNEGSKA (reference sequence). The CDR3 spans 14 residues.

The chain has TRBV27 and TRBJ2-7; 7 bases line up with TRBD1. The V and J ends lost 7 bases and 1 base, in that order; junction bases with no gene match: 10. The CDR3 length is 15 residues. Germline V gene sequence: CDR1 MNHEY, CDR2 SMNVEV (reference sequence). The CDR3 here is CASKITGAASYEQYF. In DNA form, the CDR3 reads TGTGCCAGCAAAATAACAGGGGCGGCGTCCTACGAGCAGTACTTC.

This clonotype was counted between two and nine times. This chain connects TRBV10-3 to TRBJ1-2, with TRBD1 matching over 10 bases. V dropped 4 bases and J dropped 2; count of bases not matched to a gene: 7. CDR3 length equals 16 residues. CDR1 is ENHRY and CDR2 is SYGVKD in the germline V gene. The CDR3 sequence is CAISGQGAQGNYGYTF. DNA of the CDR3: TGTGCCATCAGTGGACAGGGGGCGCAGGGGAACTATGGCTACACCTTC.

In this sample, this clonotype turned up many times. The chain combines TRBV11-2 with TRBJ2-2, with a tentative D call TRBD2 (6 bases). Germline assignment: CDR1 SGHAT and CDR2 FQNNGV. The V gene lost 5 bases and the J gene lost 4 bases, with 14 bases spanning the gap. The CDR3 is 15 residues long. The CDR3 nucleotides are TGTGCCAGCAGCCGGACAACCGGGGGCACCGGGGAGCTGTTTTTT. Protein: CASSRTTGGTGELFF.

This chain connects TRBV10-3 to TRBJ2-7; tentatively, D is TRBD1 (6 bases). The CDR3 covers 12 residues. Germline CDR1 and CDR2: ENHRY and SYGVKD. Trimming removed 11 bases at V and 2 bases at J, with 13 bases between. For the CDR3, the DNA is TGTGCCGCGAGGACAGAAACCTACGAGCAGTACTTC. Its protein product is CAARTETYEQYF.

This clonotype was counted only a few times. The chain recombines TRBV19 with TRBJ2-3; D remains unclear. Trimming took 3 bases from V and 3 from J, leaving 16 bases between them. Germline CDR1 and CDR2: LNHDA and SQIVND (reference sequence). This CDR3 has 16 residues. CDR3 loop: CASSIGLGIQTDTQYF. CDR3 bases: TGTGCCAGTAGTATTGGGTTGGGGATACAAACAGATACGCAGTATTTT.

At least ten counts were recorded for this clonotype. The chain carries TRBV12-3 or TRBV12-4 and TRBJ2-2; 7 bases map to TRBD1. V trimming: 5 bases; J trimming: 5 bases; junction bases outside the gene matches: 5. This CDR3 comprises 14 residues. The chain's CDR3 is CASSRDSFTGELFF. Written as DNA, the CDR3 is TGTGCCAGCAGTCGGGACAGTTTTACCGGGGAGCTGTTTTTT.

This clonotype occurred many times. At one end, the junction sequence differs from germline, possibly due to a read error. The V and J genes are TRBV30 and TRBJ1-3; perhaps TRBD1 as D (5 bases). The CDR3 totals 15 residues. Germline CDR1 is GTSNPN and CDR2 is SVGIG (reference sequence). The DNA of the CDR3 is TGTGCCTGGAGTTGGGGACGGATCTCTGAAAACACCATATATTTT. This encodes CAWSWGRISENTIYF.

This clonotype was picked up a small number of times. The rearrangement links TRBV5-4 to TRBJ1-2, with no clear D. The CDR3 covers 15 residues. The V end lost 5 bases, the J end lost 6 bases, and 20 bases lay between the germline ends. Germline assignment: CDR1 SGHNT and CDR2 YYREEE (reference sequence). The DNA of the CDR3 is TGTGCCAGCAGTTTACCACGTTCGGTGATGGATGGCTACACCTTC. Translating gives CASSLPRSVMDGYTF.